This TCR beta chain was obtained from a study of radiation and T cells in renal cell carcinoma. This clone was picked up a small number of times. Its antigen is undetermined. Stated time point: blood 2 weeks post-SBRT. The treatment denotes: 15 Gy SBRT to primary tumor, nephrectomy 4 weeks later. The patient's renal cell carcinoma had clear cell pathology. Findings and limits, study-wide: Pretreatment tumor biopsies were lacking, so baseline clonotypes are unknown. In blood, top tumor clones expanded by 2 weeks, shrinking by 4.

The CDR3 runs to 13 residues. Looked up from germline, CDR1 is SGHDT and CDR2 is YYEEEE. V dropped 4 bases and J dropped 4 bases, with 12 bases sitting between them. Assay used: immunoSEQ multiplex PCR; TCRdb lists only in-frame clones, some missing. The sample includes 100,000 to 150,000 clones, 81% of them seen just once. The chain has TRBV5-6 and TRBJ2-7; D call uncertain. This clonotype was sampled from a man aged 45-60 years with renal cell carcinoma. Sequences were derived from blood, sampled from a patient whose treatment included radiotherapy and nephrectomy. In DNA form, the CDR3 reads TGTGCCAGCAGCACGCGGCTTCCTTACGAGCAGTACTTC. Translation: CASSTRLPYEQYF.